This T cell receptor (beta chain) stems from a study of blood T cell repertoires in COVID-19 (dated by TCRdb to about 2020). At the level of the whole study: Samples from collaborators originated in the United States, Italy and Spain and spanned both the acute and convalescent phases of COVID-19. The prospective study material was composed of cDNA or gDNA derived from T cells, B-cell-depleted T cells, or PBMCs. Deeply sampled blood TCRbeta repertoires from subjects exposed to, actively infected with, or recovered from COVID-19 were included in the dataset. The repertoires were released in a freely available public database meant as a resource for research on the immune response to SARS-CoV-2. Samples were obtained from the ongoing ImmuneRACE study (first 160 participants) and from 950 to 1,500 subjects provided by 6 global collaborators. Nearly every sample came with metadata listing a de-identified subject ID, COVID-19 status, age in years and sex. Where HLA class I and class II types were available, the types were taken from metadata supplied by the sample provider, not from assay-based typing. The study at large found these results: The quantity of clinical and demographic metadata differed by source and by participant and was supplied without curation.

TCRbeta CDR3 regions were amplified from genomic DNA using the immunoSEQ Assay, a bias-controlled multiplex PCR. The authors' analysis ran thus. Nucleated cell counts per sample were estimated from amplification of reference gene primers within the assay. To quantify the absolute abundance of each unique TCRbeta CDR3 rearrangement, sequence reads were collapsed and filtered. For each sample, productive Simpson clonality was calculated as the square root of Simpson's diversity index across productive rearrangements. TCRdb mirrors the immuneACCESS table, restricted to in-frame sequences. Some clones are absent from its copies; in checked studies, under half trace to an unresolved V gene, and the reason for the others is unknown. The DNA was the basis for D and trimming; V, J and clone size are from that table. The sample table records 140,000 or so clones; around 85% of these occur just once. More than 8.5% of the sample is taken by the ten largest.

In the prospective study, participants were roughly 18 to 90 years old, resided in under 30 geographic areas of the United States, and were enrolled through a virtual design. Cohort assignment in the prospective study relied on participant-reported clinical history from a screening survey and a study questionnaire. For ImmuneRACE Cohort 3, a participant was defined as recovered based on two consecutive negative NP/OP PCR tests, clearance by a healthcare professional, or resolution of symptoms. In the prospective study, mobile phlebotomists collected whole blood, serum and a nasopharyngeal or oropharyngeal swab from each participant. Over a roughly 2-month period, participants in the prospective study had the option of providing additional blood draws and questionnaires. Prospective study blood samples were shipped either frozen or at room temperature before DNA extraction. V is shortened by 6 bases, J by 6 bases, and the region joining them spans 25 bases. The CDR3 holds 16 amino acids from the cysteine to the phenylalanine. Only CDR3 DNA is held: 48 bases, read in frame from base 1. The germline V gene yields SGHRS for CDR1 and YFSETQ for CDR2.

Turning to this clone: The antigen this receptor binds is unknown. Base qualities are missing; no much larger clone stands one base away.

The receptor was derived from a man aged 50 to 59 who had recovered from COVID-19. The material sequenced was PBMCs or T cells enriched from blood (not recorded which). The V gene is TRBV5-1 and the J gene is TRBJ2-7; TRBD2 is possibly the D segment (8 matching bases). This receptor carries the CDR3 CASTEIPSGGGFEQYF. DNA sequence: TGCGCCAGCACCGAGATCCCATCGGGAGGGGGCTTCGAGCAGTACTTC.